This TCR beta chain was documented in a study of B cell selection in AIRE deficiency. This CDR3 is built from 14 residues. With 6 bases removed from V and 2 bases from J, the gap between germline ends came to 13 bases. The germline V gene has CDR1 SNHLY and CDR2 FYNNEI. A word on this clone: Antigen specificity is unknown.

CD4+CD127+ cells were sorted as the conventional CD4 T cells. Whole-study results and caveats: About 30.6% of healthy-donor shared Treg TCRbeta sequences appeared in patient Tconv cells. Of roughly 3,400 shared Treg TCRbeta sequences, 30% to 40% were healthy-donor-only and over 9% patient-only.

Original handling: Patients' conventional T cells yielded about 11x10^4 distinct TCRbeta sequences; donors' about 1.3x10^5. The protocol was immunoSEQ multiplex PCR, while the TCRdb copy is restricted to in-frame clones and leaves out a portion. The DNA gave D and trimming, while V, J and clone size come from that table. This table has 20,000 to 30,000 clones, about 96% appearing once. The rearrangement uses TRBV2 and TRBJ2-5; D perhaps matches TRBD1 (5 bases). The clonotype originates from a human donor with AIRE deficiency. Material for sequencing was conventional CD4+ T cells sorted from PBMCs. The CDR3 nucleotides are TGTGCCAGCAGCCCTAGGGGTAGGCAAGAGACCCAGTACTTC. Its translation is CASSPRGRQETQYF. Full variable domain (outside the CDR3, taken from reference TRBV2 and TRBJ2-5): EPEVTQTPSHQVTQMGQEVILRCVPISNHLYFYWYRQILGQKVEFLVSFYNNEISEKSEIFDDQFSVERPDGSNFTLKIRSTKLEDSAMYFCASSPRGRQETQYFGPGTRLLVL.